This is a list of T cell receptor beta chains from one sample in a study of blood T cell repertoires in COVID-19. The protocol was immunoSEQ multiplex PCR, while the TCRdb copy is restricted to in-frame clones and leaves out a portion. The table includes tens of thousands of clones, 78% detected once. The sample consisted of peripheral blood. The origin of the receptors is a man in his sixties or seventies with COVID-19, enrolled during active disease. Both conserved end residues are part of each CDR3. The order of the fields is CDR3 DNA, CDR3 protein, V gene, J gene, clone size, D gene. A D gene is named only where the DNA matches it firmly. Expanded clones are given a class, and other clones once, few, many or no size at all.

CDR3nt: TGCGCCAGCAGTGCAACCGGGACACCGGCGCACGAGCAGTACTTC
CDR3aa: CASSATGTPAHEQYF
v_gene: TRBV10-2
j_gene: TRBJ2-7
abundance: .
d_gene: .

CDR3nt: TGTGCCAGCAGTGACTCCCGGGACAGGAACTATGGCTACACCTTC
CDR3aa: CASSDSRDRNYGYTF
v_gene: TRBV6-2/TRBV6-3
j_gene: TRBJ1-2
abundance: .
d_gene: TRBD1

CDR3nt: TGTGCCAGTAGTAACCCGACAGGGTACACCGGGGAGCTGTTTTTT
CDR3aa: CASSNPTGYTGELFF
v_gene: TRBV19
j_gene: TRBJ2-2
abundance: .
d_gene: TRBD1

CDR3nt: TGTGCCAGCAGTTCCCCGACAGGGGGAGTAAGTGAAGCTTTCTTT
CDR3aa: CASSSPTGGVSEAFF
v_gene: TRBV28
j_gene: TRBJ1-1
abundance: .
d_gene: TRBD1

CDR3nt: TGTGCCAGCAGTCCCACCGGGGTTTCCGGAGAGACCCAGTACTTC
CDR3aa: CASSPTGVSGETQYF
v_gene: TRBV27
j_gene: TRBJ2-5
abundance: .
d_gene: .

CDR3nt: TGTGCCAGCAGCGTAGAAACAGGGGTGGATGGTGAAGCTTTCTTT
CDR3aa: CASSVETGVDGEAFF
v_gene: TRBV9
j_gene: TRBJ1-1
abundance: .
d_gene: TRBD1

CDR3nt: TGCGCCAGCAGCTTTTCCGGCAGGGGGCCGTGGGAGCAGTACTTC
CDR3aa: CASSFSGRGPWEQYF
v_gene: TRBV5-1
j_gene: TRBJ2-7
abundance: .
d_gene: TRBD1

CDR3nt: TGTGCCAGCAGCTTTGAGAGGGATGGTTCACCCCTCCACTTT
CDR3aa: CASSFERDGSPLHF
v_gene: TRBV11-3
j_gene: TRBJ1-6
abundance: .
d_gene: .

CDR3nt: TGCGCCAGCAGCGCTACGGGAGAGTCTGAAGCTTTCTTT
CDR3aa: CASSATGESEAFF
v_gene: TRBV5-1
j_gene: TRBJ1-1
abundance: .
d_gene: .

CDR3nt: TGTGCCAGCAGTTTCATACAGGCTACTGAAGCTTTCTTT
CDR3aa: CASSFIQATEAFF
v_gene: TRBV27
j_gene: TRBJ1-1
abundance: .
d_gene: .

CDR3nt: TGTGCCAGCAGACGGACAGGGACCACTTATGGCTACACCTTC
CDR3aa: CASRRTGTTYGYTF
v_gene: TRBV2
j_gene: TRBJ1-2
abundance: .
d_gene: TRBD1

CDR3nt: TGTGCCAGCAGCCCCGGGACAGGGGGTCACTACGAGCAGTACTTC
CDR3aa: CASSPGTGGHYEQYF
v_gene: TRBV5-4
j_gene: TRBJ2-7
abundance: few
d_gene: TRBD1

CDR3nt: TGTGCCAGCAGTCTAGGACTAGCGGATAAACCCTACGAGCAGTACTTC
CDR3aa: CASSLGLADKPYEQYF
v_gene: TRBV7-9
j_gene: TRBJ2-7
abundance: .
d_gene: TRBD2

CDR3nt: TGTGCCAGCAGTAGACAGCAAAACACTGAAGCTTTCTTT
CDR3aa: CASSRQQNTEAFF
v_gene: TRBV2
j_gene: TRBJ1-1
abundance: .
d_gene: .

CDR3nt: TGTGCCAGTATTTTGACAGTGGGCAATCAGCCCCAGCATTTT
CDR3aa: CASILTVGNQPQHF
v_gene: TRBV19
j_gene: TRBJ1-5
abundance: once
d_gene: .

CDR3nt: TGTGCCATCAGTGAGGCGGGGGCATCTAATGAAAAACTGTTTTTT
CDR3aa: CAISEAGASNEKLFF
v_gene: TRBV10-3
j_gene: TRBJ1-4
abundance: .
d_gene: .

CDR3nt: TGTGCCAGTAGACTACTCGAGAGCTCTGGGGCCAACGTCCTGACTTTC
CDR3aa: CASRLLESSGANVLTF
v_gene: TRBV19
j_gene: TRBJ2-6
abundance: .
d_gene: .

CDR3nt: TGTGCCAGTAGTACAAGGACAGGGGCTTATAGCAATCAGCCCCAGCATTTT
CDR3aa: CASSTRTGAYSNQPQHF
v_gene: TRBV19
j_gene: TRBJ1-5
abundance: once
d_gene: TRBD1

CDR3nt: TGTGCCAGCAGCTTAGGGCCCAGCGGGGGGGCCTCCTACGAGCAGTACTTC
CDR3aa: CASSLGPSGGASYEQYF
v_gene: TRBV7-2
j_gene: TRBJ2-7
abundance: .
d_gene: TRBD2

CDR3nt: TGTGCCAGTAGTATCGCCGGGACTAGCCCCGAGCAGTACTTC
CDR3aa: CASSIAGTSPEQYF
v_gene: TRBV19
j_gene: TRBJ2-7
abundance: .
d_gene: TRBD2

CDR3nt: TGTGCCAGCAGCTCCGGGACAGGGGAAGAGACCCAGTACTTC
CDR3aa: CASSSGTGEETQYF
v_gene: TRBV7-9
j_gene: TRBJ2-5
abundance: .
d_gene: TRBD1

CDR3nt: TGTGCCAGCAGCTTAGAAGCAGGGGCCTACAATGAGCAGTTCTTC
CDR3aa: CASSLEAGAYNEQFF
v_gene: TRBV7-2
j_gene: TRBJ2-1
abundance: few
d_gene: .

CDR3nt: TGTGCCAGCAGCCCACAGGGCTCGGGTGGAAACACCATATATTTT
CDR3aa: CASSPQGSGGNTIYF
v_gene: TRBV11-3
j_gene: TRBJ1-3
abundance: .
d_gene: .

CDR3nt: TGTGCCAGCAGCTTTCAGGGGCGAGACACTGAAGCTTTCTTT
CDR3aa: CASSFQGRDTEAFF
v_gene: TRBV5-6
j_gene: TRBJ1-1
abundance: .
d_gene: .

CDR3nt: TGTGCCAGCAGCCGGACAGAGAACACCGGGGAGCTGTTTTTT
CDR3aa: CASSRTENTGELFF
v_gene: TRBV3-1/TRBV3-2
j_gene: TRBJ2-2
abundance: .
d_gene: .

CDR3nt: TGTGCCACCAGCAGTAAAGGGACAGGAAGGAGCACCGGGGAGCTGTTTTTT
CDR3aa: CATSSKGTGRSTGELFF
v_gene: TRBV15
j_gene: TRBJ2-2
abundance: .
d_gene: TRBD1

CDR3nt: TGTGCCACAGGGACAGGGGGAAATCAGCCCCAGCATTTT
CDR3aa: CATGTGGNQPQHF
v_gene: TRBV10-3
j_gene: TRBJ1-5
abundance: .
d_gene: TRBD1

CDR3nt: TGTGCCAGCAGCCAAGAGGGGTGGGCGGGAACAAGCGGTGAGCAGTTCTTC
CDR3aa: CASSQEGWAGTSGEQFF
v_gene: TRBV14
j_gene: TRBJ2-1
abundance: .
d_gene: .

CDR3nt: TGTGCCAGCAGCGCAGGGGATTCACCCCTCCACTTT
CDR3aa: CASSAGDSPLHF
v_gene: TRBV5-4
j_gene: TRBJ1-6
abundance: .
d_gene: .

CDR3nt: TGTGCCAGCAGCTTACAGTCGGATGGGCTTGGGCAGCCCCAGCATTTT
CDR3aa: CASSLQSDGLGQPQHF
v_gene: TRBV7-2
j_gene: TRBJ1-5
abundance: .
d_gene: .

CDR3nt: TGTGCCAGCAGTTTCACCGCCAGGGGGAACACTGAAGCTTTCTTT
CDR3aa: CASSFTARGNTEAFF
v_gene: TRBV28
j_gene: TRBJ1-1
abundance: .
d_gene: .

CDR3nt: TGTGCCAGCAGCGTAGGAGTCTCTGGAAACACCATATATTTT
CDR3aa: CASSVGVSGNTIYF
v_gene: TRBV9
j_gene: TRBJ1-3
abundance: once
d_gene: .

CDR3nt: TGTGCCAGCTGTTATCACGACAGGGTCCTCCAGCATTTT
CDR3aa: CASCYHDRVLQHF
v_gene: TRBV6-2/TRBV6-3
j_gene: TRBJ1-5
abundance: once
d_gene: TRBD1

CDR3nt: TGTGCTAGTGGTTTGGTTCGCTCTCCCGTTAACAGGGATAACTATGGCTACACCTTC
CDR3aa: CASGLVRSPVNRDNYGYTF
v_gene: TRBV12-5
j_gene: TRBJ1-2
abundance: .
d_gene: .

CDR3nt: TGTGCCAGCAGCCAAGAAACCGGACTAGACACAGATACGCAGTATTTT
CDR3aa: CASSQETGLDTDTQYF
v_gene: TRBV3-1/TRBV3-2
j_gene: TRBJ2-3
abundance: .
d_gene: TRBD2

CDR3nt: TGTGCCAGCAGCTACGGACGGGCGAGGGCCCAGCATTTT
CDR3aa: CASSYGRARAQHF
v_gene: TRBV12-3/TRBV12-4
j_gene: TRBJ1-5
abundance: .
d_gene: .

CDR3nt: TGCGCCAGCAGCCAAGTAGTTACTAACTATGGCTACACCTTC
CDR3aa: CASSQVVTNYGYTF
v_gene: TRBV4-1
j_gene: TRBJ1-2
abundance: .
d_gene: .

CDR3nt: TGCGCCAGCAGCTCAGGGGGGACCTCTGGAAACACCATATATTTT
CDR3aa: CASSSGGTSGNTIYF
v_gene: TRBV5-1
j_gene: TRBJ1-3
abundance: .
d_gene: TRBD1

CDR3nt: TGTGCCAGCAGCCAAAACAGGGGCGGGGGCTACACCTTC
CDR3aa: CASSQNRGGGYTF
v_gene: TRBV3-1/TRBV3-2
j_gene: TRBJ1-2
abundance: .
d_gene: TRBD1

CDR3nt: TGTGCCAGCAGCCCCCAAGGGGTATTGAACACTGAAGCTTTCTTT
CDR3aa: CASSPQGVLNTEAFF
v_gene: TRBV7-9
j_gene: TRBJ1-1
abundance: once
d_gene: .

CDR3nt: TGTGCCAGCAGTACCTCGGGACAGGGTAATGAAAAACTGTTTTTT
CDR3aa: CASSTSGQGNEKLFF
v_gene: TRBV28
j_gene: TRBJ1-4
abundance: .
d_gene: TRBD1

CDR3nt: TGTGCCAGCAATAGTATAGGAGGACAGGGGGCTTATGGCTACACCTTC
CDR3aa: CASNSIGGQGAYGYTF
v_gene: TRBV28
j_gene: TRBJ1-2
abundance: .
d_gene: TRBD1

CDR3nt: TGTGCCATCAGTGGGATGGGCCGGGGCAATGAGCAGTTCTTC
CDR3aa: CAISGMGRGNEQFF
v_gene: TRBV10-3
j_gene: TRBJ2-1
abundance: many
d_gene: .

CDR3nt: TGTGCCACCAGTGATGGATGGACGGGGGAGGAAATCCAAGAGACCCAGTACTTC
CDR3aa: CATSDGWTGEEIQETQYF
v_gene: TRBV24-1
j_gene: TRBJ2-5
abundance: .
d_gene: .

CDR3nt: TGTGCCAGTCAGACTTCCGATGAAAAACTGTTTTTT
CDR3aa: CASQTSDEKLFF
v_gene: TRBV12-3/TRBV12-4
j_gene: TRBJ1-4
abundance: .
d_gene: .

CDR3nt: TGTGCCAGCAGCTTGGGCGGAGGGCCTAACTATGGCTACACCTTC
CDR3aa: CASSLGGGPNYGYTF
v_gene: TRBV5-5
j_gene: TRBJ1-2
abundance: .
d_gene: .

CDR3nt: TGTGCCAGCAGTCGACTCACAGGGGGCGTCTCACCCCTCCACTTT
CDR3aa: CASSRLTGGVSPLHF
v_gene: TRBV28
j_gene: TRBJ1-6
abundance: .
d_gene: TRBD1

CDR3nt: TGTGCCAGCAGCTTAACGGGACAACAGACCCAGTACTTC
CDR3aa: CASSLTGQQTQYF
v_gene: TRBV7-3
j_gene: TRBJ2-5
abundance: once
d_gene: .

CDR3nt: TGTGCCAGCAATTTCTTGAGAGGCTATGGCTACACCTTC
CDR3aa: CASNFLRGYGYTF
v_gene: TRBV6-5
j_gene: TRBJ1-2
abundance: .
d_gene: .

CDR3nt: TGCGCCAGCAGCCAAGATATCTCAGTCTATGGCTACACCTTC
CDR3aa: CASSQDISVYGYTF
v_gene: TRBV4-3
j_gene: TRBJ1-2
abundance: .
d_gene: .

CDR3nt: TGTGCCAGCAGCTTGGTTCCCGGGGATGGCTACACCTTC
CDR3aa: CASSLVPGDGYTF
v_gene: TRBV5-6
j_gene: TRBJ1-2
abundance: .
d_gene: .

CDR3nt: TGTGCCAGTACCAAATCCTTGGGGGCGGGGGCTGAAGCTTTCTTT
CDR3aa: CASTKSLGAGAEAFF
v_gene: TRBV19
j_gene: TRBJ1-1
abundance: .
d_gene: .

CDR3nt: TGTGCCAGCAGCGTACGGAGCTCCGGGGAGCTGTTTTTT
CDR3aa: CASSVRSSGELFF
v_gene: TRBV9
j_gene: TRBJ2-2
abundance: .
d_gene: .

CDR3nt: TGTGCCAGCTCACCACTCACCGGGGGCAATCAGCCCCAGCATTTT
CDR3aa: CASSPLTGGNQPQHF
v_gene: TRBV18
j_gene: TRBJ1-5
abundance: .
d_gene: .

CDR3nt: TGTGCCTGGACGACAGCCTTACCCTCCTACGAGCAGTACTTC
CDR3aa: CAWTTALPSYEQYF
v_gene: TRBV30
j_gene: TRBJ2-7
abundance: .
d_gene: .

CDR3nt: TGTGCCAGTAGTATCCGAGGAGGTTATGGCTACACCTTC
CDR3aa: CASSIRGGYGYTF
v_gene: TRBV19
j_gene: TRBJ1-2
abundance: .
d_gene: .

CDR3nt: TGTGCCAGCAGCCTGCGGACAGGGGGGTACGAGCAGTACTTC
CDR3aa: CASSLRTGGYEQYF
v_gene: TRBV27
j_gene: TRBJ2-7
abundance: few
d_gene: TRBD1